The 27 T cell receptor beta chains given below trace back to one sample, sequenced in a study of cytomegalovirus exposure and HLA in healthy donors. The PCR employed 60 Vbeta primers together with 13 Jbeta primers. Repertoires were generated with immunoSEQ multiplex PCR, while TCRdb's copy carries only in-frame clones and drops some. The sample carries around 170,000 clones, 80% recorded once. The sample was PBMCs. Receptors were obtained from a woman aged 25 to 45 in good health and CMV-seronegative.

This clone occurred once. The CDR3 DNA follows: TGTGCCAGTAGTGAGCGGGGGGAGACTGAAGCTTTCTTT. The encoded protein is CASSERGETEAFF. The chain links TRBV19 to TRBJ1-1, with a tentative D call TRBD1 (5 bases). The germline V gene has CDR1 LNHDA and CDR2 SQIVND (reference sequence). V lost 5 bases to trimming and J lost 5 bases, with 12 bases between them. There are 13 residues in the CDR3.

The chain is built from TRBV6-5 and TRBJ2-1; TRBD2 matches 10 bases. The junction had 2 bases not matched to a gene; V was cut back by 2 bases and J by 4 bases. This CDR3 region has 15 residues. Per germline, CDR1 MNHEY and CDR2 SVGAGI. The CDR3 region has the DNA TGTGCCAGCAGTTACAAACTAGCGGGGTACAATGAGCAGTTCTTC. As protein: CASSYKLAGYNEQFF.

This chain links TRBV7-2 with TRBJ2-5; 8 bases match TRBD1. V lost 4 bases and J lost 1; bases outside the gene matches: 14. The CDR3 has 18 residues. CDR1 SGHTA and CDR2 FQGNSA come from the germline V gene. The CDR3 spells CASSSEGQAGGVQETQYF. CDR3 coding DNA: TGTGCCAGCAGCTCCGAGGGGCAGGCAGGGGGCGTCCAAGAGACCCAGTACTTC.

The CDR3 DNA reads as TGTGCCAGCAGCCCCGTCGGACAGTCTGTATTTAATGAAAAACTGTTTTTT. It encodes CASSPVGQSVFNEKLFF. The chain is built from TRBV14 and TRBJ1-4; perhaps TRBD1 as D (6 bases). V shed 4 bases and J shed 4 bases, with 19 bases lying between them. Looked up from germline, CDR1 is SGHDN and CDR2 is FVKESK. There are 17 residues in the CDR3.

A remark on this clone: This same CDR3 is encoded by further DNA sequences in the sample. The chain is built from TRBV30 and TRBJ1-5; 7 bases match TRBD1. The V and J ends lost 1 base and 9 bases, in that order; junction bases with no gene match: 0. Germline V CDR1 and CDR2: GTSNPN, SVGIG (reference sequence). This CDR3 region has 11 residues. The CDR3, as DNA: TGTGCCTGGAGTGGGACAGGGCCCCAGCATTTT. It codes for CAWSGTGPQHF.

The chain has TRBV25-1 and TRBJ2-7, with TRBD1 identical over 7 bases. The CDR3 is made up of 14 amino acids. The ends lost 8 bases at V and 3 bases at J; junction bases unmatched: 10. Germline CDR1 MGHDK, CDR2 SYGVNS. In nucleotides, the CDR3 is TGTGCCAGCGTCTCTGGGACAGTGATCTACGAGCAGTACTTC. Translating it yields CASVSGTVIYEQYF.

This sequence joins TRBV7-2 and TRBJ2-3; a possible D gene is TRBD2 (6 bases). Germline lookup yields CDR1 SGHTA and CDR2 FQGNSA. The CDR3 spans 13 residues. The V end was cut by 5 bases, the J end by 5 bases, with 11 bases between. Written as DNA, the CDR3 is TGTGCCAGCAGCGACGGGAGTGGAGATACGCAGTATTTT. Amino acid sequence: CASSDGSGDTQYF.

The V and J genes are TRBV19 and TRBJ1-5; possible D gene TRBD1, 6 bases. V was shortened by 7 bases and J by 4 bases, with 20 bases between the two germline ends. Germline lookup yields CDR1 LNHDA and CDR2 SQIVND (reference sequence). The CDR3 extends over 16 amino acids. CDR3 DNA sequence: TGTGCCAGTAACCTCTACCCAGGGGATTCAAATCAGCCCCAGCATTTT. Protein sequence: CASNLYPGDSNQPQHF.

V and J are TRBV30 and TRBJ2-7, with unresolved D. V was pared by 5 bases and J by 2 bases, with 7 bases between. The CDR3 is 11 residues long. Germline CDR1 GTSNPN, CDR2 SVGIG (reference sequence). The CDR3 here is CAWGVTYEQYF. Here the CDR3 DNA reads TGTGCCTGGGGAGTCACCTACGAGCAGTACTTC.

The rearrangement joins TRBV5-1 to TRBJ1-1; D is unclear. The CDR3 loop spans 14 amino acids. V lost 4 bases and J 1 base, leaving 11 bases between the germline ends. Germline CDR1 reads SGHRS; CDR2 reads YFSETQ. CDR3 loop: CASSPSSGNTEAFF. In DNA form, the CDR3 reads TGCGCCAGCAGCCCCTCCTCAGGGAACACTGAAGCTTTCTTT. The full variable domain, with the rest looked up from reference TRBV5-1 and TRBJ1-1, is KAGVTQTPRYLIKTRGQQVTLSCSPISGHRSVSWYQQTPGQGLQFLFEYFSETQRNKGNFPGRFSGRQFSNSRSEMNVSTLELGDSALYLCASSPSSGNTEAFFGQGTRLTVV.

V gene TRBV7-2 combines with J gene TRBJ2-1; TRBD1 is a possible D gene (6 bases). The V gene lost 5 bases and the J gene lost 1 base, with 12 bases spanning the gap. Germline lookup yields CDR1 SGHTA and CDR2 FQGNSA. This CDR3 spans 15 amino acids. In nucleotides, the CDR3 is TGTGCCAGCAGCCCCTTCAGGGGTTCCTACAATGAGCAGTTCTTC. Protein: CASSPFRGSYNEQFF.

The chain couples TRBV2 to TRBJ1-5; 8 bases map to TRBD1. V lost 5 bases and J lost 6; bases outside the gene matches: 12. The CDR3 has 16 residues. Germline V CDR1 and CDR2: SNHLY, FYNNEI. Here the CDR3 reads CASSREQGGIGQPQHF. The CDR3 nucleotides read TGTGCCAGCAGTAGAGAACAGGGGGGAATTGGTCAGCCCCAGCATTTT. The whole variable domain, filled in from reference TRBV2 and TRBJ1-5, reads EPEVTQTPSHQVTQMGQEVILRCVPISNHLYFYWYRQILGQKVEFLVSFYNNEISEKSEIFDDQFSVERPDGSNFTLKIRSTKLEDSAMYFCASSREQGGIGQPQHFGDGTRLSIL.

The chain joins TRBV28 to TRBJ2-7; 7 bases map to TRBD1. Trimming took 3 bases from V and 0 from J; bases not matched to a gene: 11. The CDR3 sequence is 17 residues long. The V gene's germline CDR1 is MDHEN and CDR2 SYDVKM. The DNA for the CDR3 is TGTGCCAGCAGTTTGCCGGGGCAGGGGGTTTCCTCCTACGAGCAGTACTTC. As protein: CASSLPGQGVSSYEQYF.

The chain is built from TRBV6-1 and TRBJ1-2; D is unresolved. Trimming shortened V by 5 bases and J by 5 bases, and 15 bases separated the two germline ends. Germline loops: CDR1 MNHNS, CDR2 SASEGT. CDR3 length: 14 amino acids. The CDR3 sequence is CASSLAASQYGYTF. The CDR3 region has the DNA TGTGCCAGCAGTTTAGCGGCTTCTCAATATGGCTACACCTTC.

The chain has TRBV29-1 and TRBJ2-7; 8 bases align to TRBD1. The CDR3 runs 13 residues. Per the germline V gene, CDR1 is SQVTM and CDR2 is ANQGSEA. With V trimmed by 6 bases and J by 4 bases, 8 bases remained unmatched. This CDR3 is CSVKGTGGYEQYF. The CDR3 DNA is TGCAGCGTCAAAGGGACAGGAGGGTACGAGCAGTACTTC.

A few counts support this clone. This chain joins TRBV2 and TRBJ1-2; no clear D. V was shortened by 1 base and J by 4 bases, with 4 bases between the two germline ends. Germline V CDR1 and CDR2: SNHLY, FYNNEI. The CDR3 sequence is 12 residues long. The CDR3 sequence is CASSEGSYGYTF. CDR3 in DNA: TGTGCCAGCAGTGAAGGCAGCTATGGCTACACCTTC.

This chain joins TRBV9 and TRBJ1-1, with 9 bases matching TRBD1. Germline assignment: CDR1 SGDLS and CDR2 YYNGEE. Trimming removed 3 bases from V and 8 bases from J; junction bases left unmatched: 8. The CDR3 has 14 residues. This CDR3 is CASSADRGFMEAFF. Here the CDR3 DNA reads TGTGCCAGCAGCGCCGACAGGGGGTTCATGGAAGCTTTCTTT.

As to this clone: One end of the junction fails to match germline, which may point to a read error. The rearrangement joins TRBV5-1 to TRBJ1-1; D is unclear. The CDR3 is 14 residues long. Per the germline V gene, CDR1 is SGHRS and CDR2 is YFSETQ. DNA of the CDR3: TGCGCCAGCAGCTTGATGGGCCCGAACGCTGAAGCTTTCTTT. It yields the protein CASSLMGPNAEAFF.

This rearrangement joins TRBV10-3 to TRBJ2-3; 11 nucleotides line up with TRBD2. The junction had 7 bases not matched to a gene; V was cut back by 6 bases and J by 2 bases. Germline assignment: CDR1 ENHRY and CDR2 SYGVKD. The CDR3 consists of 16 residues. Here the CDR3 DNA reads TGTGCCATCAGCCCACTAGCGGGGGCCGCCACAGATACGCAGTATTTT. Residues: CAISPLAGAATDTQYF.

V gene TRBV7-9 combines with J gene TRBJ1-2; no clear D. The CDR3 contains 14 residues. In germline, CDR1 is SEHNR, CDR2 FQNEAQ (reference sequence). V lost 5 bases and J 2 bases, leaving 12 bases between the germline ends. CDR3 in amino acids: CASSLDIGNYGYTF. The CDR3 DNA reads TGTGCCAGCAGCCTCGACATAGGAAACTATGGCTACACCTTC.

The chain uses TRBV5-1 and TRBJ1-1; 8 positions match TRBD1. CDR3 length: 14 residues. The germline V gene has CDR1 SGHRS and CDR2 YFSETQ. The V and J ends lost 4 bases and 4 bases, in that order; junction bases with no gene match: 6. The CDR3 reads CASSPNTGGTEAFF. CDR3 coding DNA: TGCGCCAGCAGCCCTAACACAGGGGGCACTGAAGCTTTCTTT.

The rearrangement links TRBV6-5 to TRBJ2-5; 9 bases align to TRBD2. The J call is in doubt because the DNA end fits TRBJ2-7 better. The CDR3 spans 14 residues. CDR1 and CDR2 (germline): MNHEY, SVGAGI. CDR3 DNA: TGTGCCATACAGGACGCGGGAGGGGCCTACGAGCAGTACTTC. It specifies CAIQDAGGAYEQYF.

The V gene is TRBV6-6, the J gene TRBJ2-3, with D perhaps TRBD2 (6 bases). V lost 2 bases to trimming and J lost 1 base, with 10 bases between them. CDR1 is MNHNY, CDR2 SVGAGI, per germline (reference sequence). The length of the CDR3 is 15 residues. The CDR3 protein is CASSYGGAGTDTQYF. The CDR3 nucleotides read TGTGCCAGCAGTTACGGAGGGGCTGGCACAGATACGCAGTATTTT.

The V and J genes are TRBV6-5 and TRBJ2-5; TRBD1 aligns across 7 bases. The J call could be wrong; TRBJ2-7 is a better fit for the DNA end. CDR1 MNHEY and CDR2 SVGAGI come from the germline V gene. This CDR3 contains 14 residues. This CDR3 is CASSYSGRGYEQYF. The CDR3 DNA reads TGTGCCAGCAGTTACTCGGGCAGGGGGTACGAGCAGTACTTC.

The CDR3 region has the DNA TGTGCCAGCAGCCCGTCAGGGGGTCCTAATGAAAAACTGTTTTTT. This translates into CASSPSGGPNEKLFF. The chain couples TRBV5-4 to TRBJ1-4, with 7 bases aligning to TRBD1. J lost 3 bases, V lost 4 bases, and 6 bases had no gene match. Germline V gene lookup returns CDR1 SGHNT and CDR2 YYREEE (reference sequence). This CDR3 spans 15 amino acids.

The rearrangement links TRBV2 to TRBJ1-1, with D perhaps matching TRBD1 (6 bases). The germline V gene has CDR1 SNHLY and CDR2 FYNNEI. The length of the CDR3 is 16 residues. Trimming removed 4 bases at V and 2 bases at J, with 17 bases between. In DNA form, the CDR3 reads TGTGCCAGCAGTGTGATGGGGGCCCGGGGAAACACTGAAGCTTTCTTT. This gives the protein CASSVMGARGNTEAFF.

This chain uses TRBV5-1 with TRBJ1-1; TRBD1 matches 8 bases. V was clipped by 4 bases and J by 3 bases; unmatched bases: 5. The length of the CDR3 is 14 residues. Germline-derived CDR1 and CDR2 are SGHRS and YFSETQ. The CDR3 loop is CASSGQGGDTEAFF. In DNA, the CDR3 is TGCGCCAGCAGCGGACAGGGTGGGGACACTGAAGCTTTCTTT.